This is a list of T cell receptor beta chains from one sample in a study of OX40 agonist ivuxolimab in advanced cancers. Method: immunoSEQ multiplex PCR; TCRdb's copy keeps in-frame clones and lacks some. The sample has 65,000 to 75,000 clones, roughly 85% seen once. This sample comprised CD4+ or CD8+ T cells sorted from blood, obtained in a trial of the OX40 agonist ivuxolimab. All receptors derive from an adult with an advanced solid tumor such as melanoma, head and neck, liver or kidney cancer. Both conserved end residues are part of each CDR3. A D gene is named only where the DNA matches it firmly. Where a row states a size, it is once, few, many or the class of an expanded clone; other rows omit it.

j_call v_call d_call clone_size cdr3_aa cdr3_nt
TRBJ1-2 TRBV5-8 - - CASSPTGTANYGYTF TGTGCCAGCAGCCCGACCGGGACGGCTAACTATGGCTACACCTTC
TRBJ2-3 TRBV2 TRBD2 - CASSRLATTDTQYF TGTGCCAGCAGTCGACTAGCCACCACAGATACGCAGTATTTT
TRBJ1-3 TRBV27 - - CASSLAGQRNTIYF TGTGCCAGCAGTTTAGCGGGGCAGCGAAACACCATATATTTT
TRBJ1-6 TRBV6-1 - few CASREKLSYNSPLHF TGTGCCAGCAGAGAGAAACTCTCCTATAATTCACCCCTCCACTTT
TRBJ2-1 TRBV5-1 - - CASSGQSSSYNEQFF TGCGCCAGCAGCGGACAGTCGAGCTCCTACAATGAGCAGTTCTTC
TRBJ2-2 TRBV29-1 - - CSVRETGELFF TGCAGCGTCCGAGAGACCGGGGAGCTGTTTTTT
TRBJ1-5 TRBV21-1 - - CASSKDGLGPDQPQHF TGTGCCAGCAGCAAAGACGGGCTTGGGCCGGATCAGCCCCAGCATTTT
TRBJ2-1 TRBV13 - - CASRYTRDEQFF TGTGCCAGCAGATATACGAGGGATGAGCAGTTCTTC
TRBJ2-7 TRBV14 TRBD1 - CASSQKQGAVFYEQYF TGTGCCAGCAGCCAAAAGCAGGGGGCGGTTTTCTACGAGCAGTACTTC
TRBJ1-1 TRBV11-2 - - CASSLGGAGAFF TGTGCCAGCAGCTTAGGGGGGGCCGGAGCTTTCTTT
TRBJ2-2 TRBV4-2 TRBD2 - CASSQSGTSVGELFF TGTGCCAGCAGCCAATCCGGGACTAGTGTCGGGGAGCTGTTTTTT
TRBJ1-6 TRBV5-1 - - CASSRGDGYNSPLHF TGCGCCAGCAGCCGCGGCGACGGGTATAATTCACCCCTCCACTTT
TRBJ2-3 TRBV7-2 - once CASRVGVLTDTQYF TGTGCCAGCAGGGTGGGGGTTCTCACAGATACGCAGTATTTT
TRBJ2-3 TRBV7-2 - few CASSLGKDTQYF TGTGCCAGCAGCTTGGGGAAAGATACGCAGTATTTT
TRBJ2-5 TRBV7-2 TRBD2 - CASSYSGGEETQYF TGTGCCAGCAGCTATAGTGGGGGGGAAGAGACCCAGTACTTC
TRBJ2-7 TRBV6-1 - - CASSPGTDYEQYF TGTGCCAGCAGTCCCGGGACGGATTACGAGCAGTACTTC
TRBJ2-3 TRBV5-1 - - CASSSFTGSTDTQYF TGCGCCAGCAGCTCTTTTACCGGGAGCACAGATACGCAGTATTTT
TRBJ2-1 TRBV6-5 TRBD1 - CASGRTGGSYNEQFF TGTGCCAGCGGACGGACAGGGGGCTCCTACAATGAGCAGTTCTTC
TRBJ2-3 TRBV11-2 TRBD1 - CASSARPGQGTDTQYF TGTGCCAGCAGCGCTAGACCGGGACAGGGGACAGATACGCAGTATTTT
TRBJ2-3 TRBV9 TRBD2 - CASSVSSGGTDTQYF TGTGCCAGCAGCGTCAGTAGCGGGGGCACAGATACGCAGTATTTT
TRBJ1-6 TRBV11-2 TRBD1 - CASSLGDRGVSPLHF TGTGCCAGCAGCTTAGGGGACAGGGGGGTTTCACCCCTCCACTTT
TRBJ2-2 TRBV19 - - CASSIDRDRALFF TGTGCCAGTAGTATAGATCGTGACCGCGCGCTGTTTTTT
TRBJ1-5 TRBV28 - - CASSLAAYNQPQHF TGTGCCAGCAGTTTAGCGGCCTACAATCAGCCCCAGCATTTT